A single sample gave rise to the 31 T cell receptor beta chains below, sequenced in a study of T cells after yellow fever vaccination. TCRdb reprocessed the 5' RACE reads with MiXCR, giving one entry per CDR3 protein. Of about 200,000 distinct CDR3 sequences in the sample, roughly 3.3% were seen once. The sample was CD4+ T cells sorted from PBMCs, taken 10 days after the yellow fever booster vaccination. The source of these receptors is a man younger than 30 who received the YFV17D yellow fever vaccine.

This clonotype came up many times. The V call is TRBV5-1, the J call TRBJ1-5, with D perhaps matching TRBD1 (6 bases). CDR1 is SGHRS, CDR2 YFSETQ, per germline. The V gene lost 1 base and the J gene lost 3 bases, with 11 bases spanning the gap. The CDR3 covers 15 residues. The DNA for the CDR3 is TGCGCCAGCAGCTTGATTCCGGGGGCCAATCAGCCCCAGCATTTT. This encodes CASSLIPGANQPQHF.

The J gene is TRBJ2-7, the V gene TRBV4-3; D possibly corresponds to TRBD2 (5 bases). CDR1 LGHNA and CDR2 YSLEER come from the germline V gene. This CDR3 has 13 residues. V lost 3 bases and J lost 6, with 12 bases in between. In DNA form, the CDR3 reads TGCGCCAGCAGCCAGACGGCGGGCGGCGAGCAGTACTTC. This translates into CASSQTAGGEQYF.

This clonotype was seen many times. This rearrangement joins TRBV5-6 to TRBJ1-6; perhaps TRBD1 as D (6 bases). The germline gives CDR1 SGHDT, CDR2 YYEEEE. Deletions cut 4 bases from V and 3 bases from J, with 17 bases between. This CDR3 is 17 amino acids long. The CDR3 DNA reads as TGTGCCAGCAGCCTTAGAGACAGGAGACTCTATAATTCACCCCTCCACTTT. Residues: CASSLRDRRLYNSPLHF.

The sample holds a few counts of this clonotype. V and J are TRBV7-2 and TRBJ2-6; TRBD2 is a possible D gene (5 bases). The CDR3 is 18 amino acids. CDR1 and CDR2 (germline): SGHTA, FQGNSA. The V end was cut by 1 base, the J end by 0 bases, with 13 bases between. The CDR3: CASSLVPGGNSGANVLTF. The CDR3 bases are TGTGCCAGCAGCTTAGTCCCAGGAGGAAACTCTGGGGCCAACGTCCTGACTTTC.

As regards this clonotype: Given a much more abundant clone one base away, this may be a read error. The genes are TRBV7-2 and TRBJ2-7; D not resolved. The CDR3 has 13 amino acids. CDR1 is SGHTA and CDR2 is FQGNSA in the germline V gene. V lost 3 bases, J lost 7 bases, and 13 bases lay in between. The CDR3 spells CASSFFPHAEQYF. CDR3 nucleotide sequence: TGTGCCAGCAGCTTTTTTCCCCACGCGGAGCAGTACTTC.

The V gene is TRBV24-1, the J gene TRBJ1-4; D may be TRBD1 (5 bases). Trimming took off 2 bases at V and 5 bases at J, with 11 bases between the two ends. Germline loops: CDR1 KGHDR, CDR2 SFDVKD. The CDR3 sequence is 15 residues long. CDR3 bases: TGTGCCACCAGTGATTCCCGGGGACTCAATGAAAAACTGTTTTTT. Translating it yields CATSDSRGLNEKLFF.

The chain couples TRBV4-1 to TRBJ2-3; a possible D gene is TRBD2 (6 bases). V lost 1 base and J lost 0, with 11 bases in between. Germline CDR1 is MGHRA and CDR2 is YSYEKL. CDR3 length: 16 amino acids. As DNA, the CDR3 is TGCGCCAGCAGCCAAGTCGGAGGGGAAAGCACAGATACGCAGTATTTT. Residues: CASSQVGGESTDTQYF.

The sample holds many counts of this clonotype. The V gene is TRBV5-1, the J gene TRBJ2-5; tentatively, D is TRBD1 (6 bases). CDR1 and CDR2 (germline): SGHRS, YFSETQ. Trimming left V 0 bases short and J 2 bases short, with 14 bases between. The CDR3 length is 16 residues. CDR3 in amino acids: CASSLVQGRGQETQYF. The CDR3 bases are TGCGCCAGCAGCTTGGTACAGGGACGGGGACAAGAGACCCAGTACTTC.

At least ten counts were recorded for this clonotype. V gene TRBV11-2 combines with J gene TRBJ2-1, with TRBD2 matching over 9 bases. In germline, CDR1 is SGHAT, CDR2 FQNNGV. This CDR3 spans 18 amino acids. J was trimmed by 4 bases and V by 6 bases; bases with no gene match: 16. CDR3 DNA sequence: TGTGCCAGCAGAGAATTTTCTTTCGGGCGGGGGGGATACAATGAGCAGTTCTTC. Translated, it gives CASREFSFGRGGYNEQFF.

This clonotype was counted only a few times. The chain couples TRBV19 to TRBJ1-2; D perhaps matches TRBD1 (6 bases). This CDR3 contains 15 residues. The germline V gene encodes CDR1 LNHDA and CDR2 SQIVND (reference sequence). Trimming left V 4 bases short and J 4 bases short, with 16 bases between. CDR3 bases: TGTGCCAGTAGTACCCATATGCTGGACAGCTATGGCTACACCTTC. Its translation is CASSTHMLDSYGYTF.

This clonotype was seen at least ten times. The chain is built from TRBV27 and TRBJ2-2; D gene ambiguous. The germline V and J ends were trimmed by 3 bases and 6 bases, with 11 bases remaining between them. The CDR3 has 14 amino acids. Germline V gene data show CDR1 as MNHEY and CDR2 as SMNVEV (reference sequence). For the CDR3, the DNA is TGTGCCAGCAGTTTGTCGGTGGAACCCGGGGAGCTGTTTTTT. Amino acid sequence: CASSLSVEPGELFF.

This clonotype was found many times. The CDR3 bases are TGTGCCAGCAGTCTCTCGCGCGAGTTCTACGAGCAGTACTTC. It specifies CASSLSREFYEQYF. The J gene is TRBJ2-7, the V gene TRBV12-3 or TRBV12-4, with D unresolved. The CDR3 has 14 residues. V shed 5 bases and J shed 3 bases, with 14 bases lying between them.

The chain uses TRBV5-1 and TRBJ2-3; D gene uncertain. V was trimmed by 1 base and J by 0 bases, leaving 6 bases between them. Germline V gene data show CDR1 as SGHRS and CDR2 as YFSETQ. This CDR3 is 14 amino acids long. As DNA, the CDR3 is TGCGCCAGCAGCTTGTATGGGAGCACAGATACGCAGTATTTT. It translates to CASSLYGSTDTQYF.

The CDR3: CASSLGSGSAESPLHF. The CDR3 nucleotides are TGCGCCAGCAGCTTGGGGTCGGGATCGGCGGAATCACCCCTCCACTTT. The rearrangement uses TRBV5-1 and TRBJ1-6; no reliable D call. Looked up from germline, CDR1 is SGHRS and CDR2 is YFSETQ. Trimming removed 0 bases at V and 10 bases at J, with 17 bases between. CDR3 length: 16 amino acids.

This clonotype has more than one count but fewer than ten. The chain couples TRBV7-2 to TRBJ1-2; D may be TRBD1 (5 bases). This CDR3 spans 15 amino acids. In germline, CDR1 is SGHTA, CDR2 FQGNSA. V dropped 1 base and J dropped 4 bases, with 13 bases sitting between them. The DNA for the CDR3 is TGTGCCAGCAGCTTAGATTGGGGGGACTTCTATGGCTACACCTTC. It encodes CASSLDWGDFYGYTF.

In its sample, this clonotype was seen a few times. This chain uses TRBV20-1 with TRBJ1-2; 7 bases map to TRBD1. The CDR3 sequence is 13 residues long. The germline V gene has CDR1 DFQATT and CDR2 SNEGSKA (reference sequence). J lost 4 bases, V lost 0 bases, and 2 bases had no gene match. The CDR3 reads CSARDTGAYGYTF. The DNA of the CDR3 is TGCAGTGCTAGAGATACAGGGGCCTATGGCTACACCTTC.

This chain connects TRBV7-2 to TRBJ2-1; D is possibly TRBD1 (6 bases). There are 15 residues in the CDR3. Trimming stripped 5 bases from V and 2 bases from J, with 13 bases between. Germline V gene data show CDR1 as SGHTA and CDR2 as FQGNSA. CDR3 nucleotide sequence: TGTGCCAGCAGCCCACAGGGTGGACCCTACAATGAGCAGTTCTTC. This codes for CASSPQGGPYNEQFF.

The chain joins TRBV6-4 to TRBJ2-3; D might be TRBD1 or TRBD2, each matching 5 bases. Germline V CDR1 and CDR2: MRHNA, SNTAGT. The V end lost 0 bases, the J end lost 4 bases, and 8 bases lay between the germline ends. The CDR3 runs 14 residues. CDR3 amino acids: CASSDSGVSDTQYF. CDR3 nucleotides: TGTGCCAGCAGTGACTCGGGGGTGTCAGATACGCAGTATTTT.

This clonotype was seen a handful of times. This sequence joins TRBV6-5 and TRBJ2-3, with D hard to call. Germline V gene data show CDR1 as MNHEY and CDR2 as SVGAGI. The CDR3 sequence is 14 residues long. V lost 6 bases to trimming and J lost 4 bases, with 14 bases between them. The CDR3 DNA follows: TGTGCCAGCAGCCGCGTTCCTAGAGCAGATACGCAGTATTTT. This sequence encodes CASSRVPRADTQYF.

This rearrangement joins TRBV5-1 to TRBJ1-4, with 8 bases matching TRBD1. This CDR3 region has 14 residues. Germline loops: CDR1 SGHRS, CDR2 YFSETQ. The J segment lost 5 bases and the V segment lost 4 bases, leaving 4 bases of the junction unmatched. CDR3 bases: TGCGCCAGCAGCAGTCGGACAGGGAATGAAAAACTGTTTTTT. This codes for CASSSRTGNEKLFF.

This clonotype was detected only a few times. The genes are TRBV7-3 and TRBJ2-1; 10 bases fit TRBD2. The germline V gene has CDR1 SGHTA and CDR2 FQGTGA. CDR3 length equals 14 residues. Trimming removed 5 bases from V and 7 bases from J; junction bases left unmatched: 5. CDR3 sequence reads: CASSKRGGTNEQFF. The CDR3 region has the DNA TGTGCCAGCAGCAAGCGGGGGGGGACGAATGAGCAGTTCTTC.

The gene calls are TRBV18 and TRBJ2-6, with a possible D match to TRBD2 (5 bases). CDR1 and CDR2 (germline): KGHSH, LQKENI. This CDR3 region has 17 residues. The ends were cut back, 3 bases at V and 2 bases at J, with 14 bases in the middle. In DNA, the CDR3 is TGTGCCAGCTCACCGGGAGTTCCTCTGACTGGGGCCAACGTCCTGACTTTC. Its protein product is CASSPGVPLTGANVLTF.

The sample holds many counts of this clonotype. The chain is built from TRBV29-1 and TRBJ1-1, with D uncertain. Germline lookup yields CDR1 SQVTM and CDR2 ANQGSEA. Trimming cost V 4 bases and J 6 bases, with 12 bases left between them. The CDR3 contains 12 residues. As DNA, the CDR3 is TGCAGCGTTGGTGGATCTGGCTCTGAAGCTTTCTTT. It yields the protein CSVGGSGSEAFF.

The V and J genes are TRBV7-8 and TRBJ2-2; D tentatively fits TRBD1 or TRBD2 (5 bases each). The germline CDR1 and CDR2 sequences are SGHVS and FQNEAQ. Trimming removed 6 bases at V and 6 bases at J, with 20 bases between. This CDR3 is 16 amino acids long. In nucleotides, the CDR3 is TGTGCCAGCAGACAACCGGGACCCAGGGTTGCCGGGGAGCTGTTTTTT. Translated: CASRQPGPRVAGELFF.

This chain joins TRBV7-6 and TRBJ2-2; D is perhaps TRBD2 (5 bases). Trimming left V 0 bases short and J 1 base short, with 9 bases between. The CDR3 runs to 16 residues. The V gene's germline CDR1 is SGHVS and CDR2 FNYEAQ. CDR3 nucleotides: TGTGCCAGCAGCTTAGCGTCGGCGGGGAACACCGGGGAGCTGTTTTTT. Amino acid sequence: CASSLASAGNTGELFF.

There are many counts of this clonotype. The CDR3 region is CASNSGGYYGYTF. CDR3 DNA: TGTGCCAGCAATTCAGGGGGTTACTATGGCTACACCTTC. The chain carries TRBV6-6 and TRBJ1-2; 7 bases fit TRBD1. The germline gives CDR1 MNHNY, CDR2 SVGAGI (reference sequence). The ends lost 7 bases at V and 3 bases at J; junction bases unmatched: 5. The CDR3 extends over 13 amino acids.

This clonotype has just a few counts. The V call is TRBV5-1, the J call TRBJ2-5; D is unresolved. V gave up 1 base and J gave up 4 bases, with 8 bases separating them. Germline V gene data show CDR1 as SGHRS and CDR2 as YFSETQ. There are 13 residues in the CDR3. The CDR3 sequence is CASSLIGLETQYF. In DNA, the CDR3 is TGCGCCAGCAGCTTGATCGGTTTAGAGACCCAGTACTTC. Drawing the rest from reference TRBV5-1 and TRBJ2-5, the complete variable domain is KAGVTQTPRYLIKTRGQQVTLSCSPISGHRSVSWYQQTPGQGLQFLFEYFSETQRNKGNFPGRFSGRQFSNSRSEMNVSTLELGDSALYLCASSLIGLETQYFGPGTRLLVL.

J is TRBJ1-2 and V is TRBV7-2; no reliable D call. Trimming took 3 bases from V and 8 from J, leaving 16 bases between them. The CDR3 consists of 14 residues. Germline V gene sequence: CDR1 SGHTA, CDR2 FQGNSA. The CDR3: CASSFESSAGGYTF. As DNA, the CDR3 is TGTGCCAGCAGCTTTGAGTCTTCGGCGGGAGGCTACACCTTC.

This sequence joins TRBV4-2 and TRBJ2-5; TRBD2 aligns across 14 bases. With 7 bases clipped from V and 0 bases from J, the junction kept 7 bases outside the gene matches. The germline gives CDR1 LGHNA, CDR2 YNFKEQ. This CDR3 has 17 amino acids. DNA for the CDR3: TGTGCCAGCACCCGGACTAGCGGGGGGCGTTACCAAGAGACCCAGTACTTC. This translates into CASTRTSGGRYQETQYF.

The CDR3 sequence is CASRERGGGDTQYF. For the CDR3, the DNA is TGTGCCTCTCGGGAGCGGGGGGGCGGAGATACGCAGTATTTT. V is TRBV7-3 and J is TRBJ2-3; 10 nucleotides align to TRBD2. The V segment lost 11 bases and the J segment 5 bases; nucleotides outside the gene matches: 10. The CDR3 contains 14 residues. CDR1 and CDR2 from the germline V gene are SGHTA and FQGTGA.

This clonotype was observed at least ten times. V is TRBV7-8 and J is TRBJ2-1; TRBD1 matches 10 bases. This CDR3 comprises 15 residues. Germline CDR1 is SGHVS and CDR2 is FQNEAQ. The trim removed 2 bases at V and 9 bases at J, leaving 7 bases unmatched. CDR3 coding DNA: TGTGCCAGCAGCTTACTGGGACAGGGGTTTGGTGAGCAGTTCTTC. The encoded protein is CASSLLGQGFGEQFF.